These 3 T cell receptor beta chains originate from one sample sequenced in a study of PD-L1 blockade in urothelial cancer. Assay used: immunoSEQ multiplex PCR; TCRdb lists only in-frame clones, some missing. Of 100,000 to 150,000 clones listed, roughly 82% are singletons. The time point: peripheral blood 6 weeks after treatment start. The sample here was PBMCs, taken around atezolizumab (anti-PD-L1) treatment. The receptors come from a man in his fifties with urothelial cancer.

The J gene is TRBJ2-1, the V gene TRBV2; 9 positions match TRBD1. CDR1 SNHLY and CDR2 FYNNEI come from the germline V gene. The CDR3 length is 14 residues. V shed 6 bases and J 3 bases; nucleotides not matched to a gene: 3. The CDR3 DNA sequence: TGTGCCAGCAGCTGGGGACAGGGCTACAATGAGCAGTTCTTC. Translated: CASSWGQGYNEQFF.

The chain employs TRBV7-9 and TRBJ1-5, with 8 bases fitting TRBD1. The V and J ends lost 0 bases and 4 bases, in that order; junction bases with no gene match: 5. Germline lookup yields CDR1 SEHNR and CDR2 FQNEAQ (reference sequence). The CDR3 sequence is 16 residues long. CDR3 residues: CASSLAGQGINQPQHF. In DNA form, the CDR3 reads TGTGCCAGCAGCTTAGCAGGACAGGGCATTAATCAGCCCCAGCATTTT.

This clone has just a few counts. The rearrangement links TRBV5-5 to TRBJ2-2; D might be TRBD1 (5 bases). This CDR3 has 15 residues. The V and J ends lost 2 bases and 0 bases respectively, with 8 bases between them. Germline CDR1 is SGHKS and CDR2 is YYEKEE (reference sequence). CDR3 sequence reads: CASSFRATNTGELFF. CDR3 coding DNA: TGTGCCAGCAGCTTCAGGGCGACGAACACCGGGGAGCTGTTTTTT.